The entry below describes one T cell receptor (beta chain). What antigen it recognizes has not been identified. Base-call qualities are not available, and no considerably larger clone is one nucleotide away. The CDR3 holds 15 amino acids from the cysteine to the phenylalanine. The kept DNA is CDR3 alone, 45 bases in frame from the first base. The germline V gene sets CDR1 to SGHTA and CDR2 to FQGNSA. V loses 5 bases at its end and J loses 3 bases; junction bases beyond the gene matches: 8. The record originates from a study of control samples from healthy donors and cancer patients (dated by TCRdb to 2019 to 2021). Library generation was performed with the immunoSEQ multiplex PCR assay. Drawn from immuneACCESS, this table holds only the in-frame rearrangements with V and J called that TCRdb kept. Clones are partly lost; checked studies trace under half to an unresolved V gene and leave the rest unexplained. This sample holds around 130,000 clones; roughly 91% were observed only once. 6% to 9.5% of the sample comes from the top ten.

Source material: PBMCs. This TCR was sampled from a man between 50 and 59 years old with head and neck cancer. Rearrangement joined TRBV7-2 to TRBJ2-7; 9 bases in between match TRBD2. The nucleotide sequence reads TGTGCCAGCAGCCCTAGCGGGACCGGAAACTACGAGCAGTACTTC. Its coded protein is CASSPSGTGNYEQYF. Here the CDR3 is joined to the reference TRBV7-2 and TRBJ2-7 genes, and the full variable domain is: GAGVSQSPSNKVTEKGKDVELRCDPISGHTALYWYRQSLGQGLEFLIYFQGNSAPDKSGLPSDRFSAERTGGSVSTLTIQRTQQEDSAVYLCASSPSGTGNYEQYFGPGTRLTVT.